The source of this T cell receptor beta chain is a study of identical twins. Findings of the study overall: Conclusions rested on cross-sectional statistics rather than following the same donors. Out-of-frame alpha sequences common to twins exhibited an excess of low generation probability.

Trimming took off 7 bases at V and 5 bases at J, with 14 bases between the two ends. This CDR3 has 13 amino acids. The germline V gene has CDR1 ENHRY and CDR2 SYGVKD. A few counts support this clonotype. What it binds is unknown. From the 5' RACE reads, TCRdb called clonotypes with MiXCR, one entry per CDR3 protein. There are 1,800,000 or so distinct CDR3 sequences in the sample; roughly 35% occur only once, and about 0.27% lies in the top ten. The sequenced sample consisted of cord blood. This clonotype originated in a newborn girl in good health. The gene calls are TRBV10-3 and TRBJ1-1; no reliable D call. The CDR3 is CAITRTPETEAFF. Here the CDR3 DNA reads TGTGCCATCACCAGAACCCCCGAAACTGAAGCTTTCTTT.